The T cell receptor (beta chain) described here comes from a study of CXCR3-negative and CXCR3-positive naive CD8 T cells. Investigators sorted each CD8+ T cell subset in triplicate, taking around 290,000 cells each time. Identification of naive CD8+ T cells rested on CD45RO-CCR7+CD27+CD95- status. Per the germline V gene, CDR1 is SQVTM and CDR2 is ANQGSEA. CDR3 length: 11 residues. General study findings and limits: When CXCR3-positive naive cells were set against CXCR3-negative naive cells, the former had more hydrophobic TRB CDR3s. Memory CD8+ cells showed much lower diversity, while both naive subsets were comparably high.

Through 5' RACE with UMI labels, the TRB cDNA libraries were prepared. TCRdb reanalyzed the 5' RACE reads and collapses them to one entry per CDR3 protein, without DNA. The sample totals under 60,000 distinct CDR3 sequences. Remarks on this clonotype: As yet, its antigen is unknown.

The chain couples TRBV29-1 to TRBJ2-1; TCRdb lists TRBD1, though no DNA is available to test this call. Sequenced material: naive CXCR3+ CD8+ T cells from blood. Subset specified: CD45RO-CCR7+CD27+CD95- naive CD8+ T cells expressing CXCR3 (TNR3+). This sequence was found in a human donor in good health. Some clones in this sample may be carry-over from other donors' samples. The CDR3 sequence: CSQQGGNEQFF.